This T cell receptor beta chain is from a study of PD-L1 blockade in urothelial cancer. Across the whole study: The authors examined blood 3 weeks (second dose) and 6 weeks after treatment start. Blood samples had a median of roughly 140,000 T cells, roughly 76,000 unique TCRs, and clonality roughly 0.088.

Assay used: immunoSEQ multiplex PCR; TCRdb lists only in-frame clones, some missing. The sample has about 72,000 clones; around 87% are singletons. The time point: pretreatment peripheral blood. Germline loops: CDR1 SGHAT, CDR2 FQNNGV. V lost 5 bases to trimming and J lost 6 bases, with 10 bases between them. The CDR3 has 13 residues. V is TRBV11-2 and J is TRBJ2-2; tentatively, D is TRBD2 (6 bases). The sample here was PBMCs, taken around atezolizumab (anti-PD-L1) treatment. This TCR was sampled from a man aged 55 to 70 with urothelial cancer. This chain's CDR3 is CASSPLASGELFF. In DNA form, the CDR3 reads TGTGCCAGCAGCCCTCTAGCGTCCGGGGAGCTGTTTTTT. The full variable domain, in which reference TRBV11-2 and TRBJ2-2 provide the parts outside the CDR3, is EAGVAQSPRYKIIEKRQSVAFWCNPISGHATLYWYQQILGQGPKLLIQFQNNGVVDDSQLPKDRFSAERLKGVDSTLKIQPAKLEDSAVYLCASSPLASGELFFGEGSRLTVL.